This TCR beta chain derives from a study of T cells in Graves' hyperthyroidism and ophthalmopathy. Study-level background: Any treatment followed the collection of peripheral blood at initial diagnosis.

This clonotype occurred a few times. RNA transcripts gave rise to amplified TCR beta CDR3 regions. HTBI primers were used for first-round RT-PCR of the TCR CDR3. Each CDR3 protein is one row after TCRdb ran MiXCR on the multiplex PCR reads. This repertoire shows roughly 510,000 distinct CDR3 sequences, 20% to 25% found once; its top ten account for more than 20%. CDR1 and CDR2 from the germline V gene are SGHDN and FVKESK. V shed 4 bases and J 2 bases; nucleotides not matched to a gene: 6. This CDR3 comprises 16 residues. The sample consisted of blood. The chain combines TRBV14 with TRBJ1-2; 11 bases fit TRBD1. This TCR was recovered from a man aged 18 to 29 with Graves' hyperthyroidism. This chain's CDR3 is CASSPQGQGANYGYTF. CDR3 sequence (DNA): TGTGCCAGCAGCCCTCAAGGACAGGGGGCGAACTATGGCTACACCTTC.